The table lists the clone carrying this T cell receptor (beta chain) with many counts. Antigen specificity is unknown. TCRdb reprocessed the 5' RACE reads with MiXCR, giving one entry per CDR3 protein. The sample has over 3,000 distinct CDR3 sequences, over 10% seen once. The CDR3 totals 15 residues. Trimming pared 1 base from V and 0 bases from J, leaving 7 bases between. Germline V gene data show CDR1 as SNHLY and CDR2 as FYNNEI. This sample stems from a study of spatial heterogeneity in lung cancer. Time point described: sample taken at primary tumor resection. The study's findings and limits: One measure, the expanded intratumoral alpha and beta TCR count, tracked tumor mutation counts. The recorded estimate of tumor T cell coverage is 6% to 7% for alpha chains and approximately 12% for beta chains.

This chain links TRBV2 with TRBJ2-1; unclear D gene. The starting material was lung tumor tissue, obtained at surgery. The TCR sequence derives from a female donor with early-stage non-small cell lung cancer. This CDR3 reads CASSEERSSYNEQFF. The CDR3 nucleotides read TGTGCCAGCAGTGAAGAGAGGAGCTCCTACAATGAGCAGTTCTTC.